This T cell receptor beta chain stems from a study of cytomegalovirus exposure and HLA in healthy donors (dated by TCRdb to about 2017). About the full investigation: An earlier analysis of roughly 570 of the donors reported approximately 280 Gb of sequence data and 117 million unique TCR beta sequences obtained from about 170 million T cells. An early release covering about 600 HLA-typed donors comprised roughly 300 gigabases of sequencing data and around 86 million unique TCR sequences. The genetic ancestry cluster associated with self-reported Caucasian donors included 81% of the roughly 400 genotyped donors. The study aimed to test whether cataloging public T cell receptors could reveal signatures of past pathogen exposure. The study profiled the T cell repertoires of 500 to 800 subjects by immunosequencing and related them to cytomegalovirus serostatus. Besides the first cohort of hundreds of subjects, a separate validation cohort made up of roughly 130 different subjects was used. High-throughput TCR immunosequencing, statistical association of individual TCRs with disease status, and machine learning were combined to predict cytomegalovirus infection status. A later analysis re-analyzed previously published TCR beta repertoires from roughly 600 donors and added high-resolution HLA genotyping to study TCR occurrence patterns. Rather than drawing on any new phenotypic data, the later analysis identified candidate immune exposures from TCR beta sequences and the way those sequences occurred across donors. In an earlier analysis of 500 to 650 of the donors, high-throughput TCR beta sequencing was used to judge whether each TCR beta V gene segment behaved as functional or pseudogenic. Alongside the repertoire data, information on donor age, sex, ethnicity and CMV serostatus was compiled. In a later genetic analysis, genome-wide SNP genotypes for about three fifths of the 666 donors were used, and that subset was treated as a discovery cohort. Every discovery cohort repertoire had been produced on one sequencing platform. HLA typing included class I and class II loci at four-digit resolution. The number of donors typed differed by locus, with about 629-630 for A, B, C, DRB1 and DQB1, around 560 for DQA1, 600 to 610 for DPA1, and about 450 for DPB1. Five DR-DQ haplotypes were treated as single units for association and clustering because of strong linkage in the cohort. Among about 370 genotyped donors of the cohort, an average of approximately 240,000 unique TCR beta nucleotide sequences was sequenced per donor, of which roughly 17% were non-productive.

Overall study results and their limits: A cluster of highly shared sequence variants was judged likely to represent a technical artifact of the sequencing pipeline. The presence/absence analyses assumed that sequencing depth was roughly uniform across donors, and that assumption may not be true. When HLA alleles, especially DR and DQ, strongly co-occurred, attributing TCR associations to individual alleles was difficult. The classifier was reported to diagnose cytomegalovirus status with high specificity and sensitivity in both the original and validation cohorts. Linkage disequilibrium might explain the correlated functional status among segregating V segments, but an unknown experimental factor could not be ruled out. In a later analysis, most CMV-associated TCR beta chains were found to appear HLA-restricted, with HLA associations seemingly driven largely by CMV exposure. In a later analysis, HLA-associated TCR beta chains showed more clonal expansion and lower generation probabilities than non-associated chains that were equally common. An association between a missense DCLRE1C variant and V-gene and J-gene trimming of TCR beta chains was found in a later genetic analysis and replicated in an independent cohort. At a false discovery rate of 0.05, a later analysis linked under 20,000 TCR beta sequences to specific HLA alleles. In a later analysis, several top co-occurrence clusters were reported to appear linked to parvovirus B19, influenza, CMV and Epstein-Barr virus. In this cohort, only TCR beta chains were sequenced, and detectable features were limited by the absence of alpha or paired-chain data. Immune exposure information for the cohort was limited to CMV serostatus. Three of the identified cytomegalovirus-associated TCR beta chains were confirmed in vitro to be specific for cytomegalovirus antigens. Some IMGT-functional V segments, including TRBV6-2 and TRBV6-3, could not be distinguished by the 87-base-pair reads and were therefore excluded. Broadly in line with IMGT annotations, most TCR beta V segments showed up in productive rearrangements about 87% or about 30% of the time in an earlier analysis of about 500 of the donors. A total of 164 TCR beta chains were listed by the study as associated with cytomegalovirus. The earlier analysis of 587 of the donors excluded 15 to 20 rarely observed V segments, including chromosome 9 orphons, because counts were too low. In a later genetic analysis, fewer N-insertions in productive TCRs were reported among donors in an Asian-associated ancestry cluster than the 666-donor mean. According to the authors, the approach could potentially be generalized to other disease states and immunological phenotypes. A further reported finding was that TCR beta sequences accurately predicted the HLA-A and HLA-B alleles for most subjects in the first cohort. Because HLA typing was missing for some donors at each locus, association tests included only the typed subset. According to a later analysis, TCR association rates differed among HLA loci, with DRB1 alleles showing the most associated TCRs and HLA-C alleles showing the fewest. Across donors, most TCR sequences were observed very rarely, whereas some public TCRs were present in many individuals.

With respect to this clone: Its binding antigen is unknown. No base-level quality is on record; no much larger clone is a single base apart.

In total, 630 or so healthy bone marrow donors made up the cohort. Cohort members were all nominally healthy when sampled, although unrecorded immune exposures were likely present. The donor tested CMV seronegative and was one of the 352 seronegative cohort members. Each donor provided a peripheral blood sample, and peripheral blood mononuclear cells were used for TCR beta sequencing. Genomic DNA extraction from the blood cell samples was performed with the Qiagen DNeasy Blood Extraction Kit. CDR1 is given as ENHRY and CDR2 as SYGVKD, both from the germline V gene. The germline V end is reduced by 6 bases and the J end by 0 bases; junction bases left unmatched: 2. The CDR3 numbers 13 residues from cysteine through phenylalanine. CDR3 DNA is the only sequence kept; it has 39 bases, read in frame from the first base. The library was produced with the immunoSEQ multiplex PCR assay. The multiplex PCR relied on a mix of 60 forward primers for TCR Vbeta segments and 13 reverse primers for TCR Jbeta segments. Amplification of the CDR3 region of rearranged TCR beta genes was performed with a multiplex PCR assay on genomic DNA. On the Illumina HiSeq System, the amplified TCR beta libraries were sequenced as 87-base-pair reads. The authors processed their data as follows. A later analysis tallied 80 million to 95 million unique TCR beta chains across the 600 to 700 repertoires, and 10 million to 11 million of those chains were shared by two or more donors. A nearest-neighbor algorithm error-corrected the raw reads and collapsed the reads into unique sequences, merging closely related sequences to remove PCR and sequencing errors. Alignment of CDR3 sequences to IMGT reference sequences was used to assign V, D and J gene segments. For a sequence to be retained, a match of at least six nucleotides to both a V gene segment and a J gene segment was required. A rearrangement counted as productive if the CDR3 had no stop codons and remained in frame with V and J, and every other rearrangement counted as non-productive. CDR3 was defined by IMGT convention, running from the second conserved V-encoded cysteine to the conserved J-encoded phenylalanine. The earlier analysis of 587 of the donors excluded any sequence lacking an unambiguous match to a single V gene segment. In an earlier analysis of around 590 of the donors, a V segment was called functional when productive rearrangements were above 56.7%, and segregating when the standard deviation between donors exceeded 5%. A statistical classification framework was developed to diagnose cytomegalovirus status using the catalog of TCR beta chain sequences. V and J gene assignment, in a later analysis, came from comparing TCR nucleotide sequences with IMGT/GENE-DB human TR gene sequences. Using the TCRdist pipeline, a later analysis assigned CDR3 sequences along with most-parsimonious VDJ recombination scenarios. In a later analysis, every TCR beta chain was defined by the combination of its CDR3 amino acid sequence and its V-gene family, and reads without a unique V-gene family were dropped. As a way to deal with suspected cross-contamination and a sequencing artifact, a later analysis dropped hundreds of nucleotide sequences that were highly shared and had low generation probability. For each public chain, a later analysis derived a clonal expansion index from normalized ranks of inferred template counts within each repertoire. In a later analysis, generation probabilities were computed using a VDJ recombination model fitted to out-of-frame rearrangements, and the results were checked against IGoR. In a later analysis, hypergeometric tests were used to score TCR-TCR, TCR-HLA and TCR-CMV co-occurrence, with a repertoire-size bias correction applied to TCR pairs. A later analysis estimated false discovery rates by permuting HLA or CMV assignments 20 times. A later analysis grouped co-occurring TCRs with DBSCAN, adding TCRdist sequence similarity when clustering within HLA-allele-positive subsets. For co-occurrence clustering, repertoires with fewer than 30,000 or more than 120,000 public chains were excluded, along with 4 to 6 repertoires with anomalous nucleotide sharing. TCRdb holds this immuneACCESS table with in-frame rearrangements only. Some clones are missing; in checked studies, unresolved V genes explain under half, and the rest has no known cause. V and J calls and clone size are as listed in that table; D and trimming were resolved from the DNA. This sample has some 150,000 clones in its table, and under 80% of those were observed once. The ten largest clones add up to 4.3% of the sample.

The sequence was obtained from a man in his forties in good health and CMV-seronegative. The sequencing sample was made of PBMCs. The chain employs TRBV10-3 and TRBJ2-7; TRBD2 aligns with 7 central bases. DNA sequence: TGTGCCATCAGCCGGGACTACTCCTACGAGCAGTACTTC. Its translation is CAISRDYSYEQYF.